This record concerns one TCR beta chain sequence. The antigen is unknown. The germline V gene has CDR1 SGHVS and CDR2 FQNEAQ. V lost 2 bases and J lost 7, with 11 bases in between. This CDR3 is 13 amino acids long. This sample was included in a study of naive and memory T cell subsets. General study points: Gini index rose across naive, CM, EM and EMRA in CD4 and CD8.

Two oligonucleotides, mixed equimolar, formed the beta constant-region primer covering TRBC1 and TRBC2. A 12-nucleotide UMI and the SP2 primer were added to the cDNA 3' end by oligonucleotide ligation. Each CDR3 protein gets one entry after TCRdb re-called the UMI-ligation and nested PCR reads with MiXCR. This table holds about 5,400 distinct CDR3 sequences, approximately 6.8% found once. This TCR was recovered from a human donor in good health. The material sequenced was effector memory CD8+ T cells from blood. The subset denotes: effector memory, CD45RA- CD27-. The chain carries TRBV7-8 and TRBJ1-2, with D tentatively TRBD1 (5 bases). CDR3 sequence reads: CASSLSSGSGYTF. For the CDR3, the DNA is TGTGCCAGCAGCTTATCGTCAGGGAGTGGCTACACCTTC.